What follows is one T cell receptor (beta chain) and its context. The sample is drawn from a study of T cell responses to AZD1222 COVID-19 vaccine. Trimming stripped 0 bases from V and 6 bases from J, with 12 bases between. Germline values: CDR1 LGHNA, CDR2 YNFKEQ. The CDR3 extends over 15 amino acids. Profiling relied on immunoSEQ multiplex PCR, and the TCRdb table lists in-frame clones only, not all of them. The sample comprises about 200,000 clones, approximately 91% of which are singletons, and roughly 3.5% rests with the top ten. This specimen was peripheral blood, taken 28 days after the second AZD1222 dose. The clonotype originates from an adult who received the AZD1222 COVID-19 vaccine. The genes are TRBV4-2 and TRBJ1-5, with a weak D call TRBD1 (6 bases). This chain's CDR3 is CASSQEMGGGQPQHF. The DNA for the CDR3 is TGTGCCAGCAGCCAAGAGATGGGGGGCGGTCAGCCCCAGCATTTT.